The TCR beta chain described here comes from a study of cytomegalovirus exposure and HLA in healthy donors. The overall study: Of the donors genotyped, approximately 400 in all, 75% to 85% fell in the Caucasian-associated ancestry cluster. Findings of the study overall: Per a later analysis, roughly 17,000 TCR beta sequences showed association with HLA alleles at 0.05 false discovery rate.

V shed 1 base and J 7 bases; nucleotides not matched to a gene: 10. The CDR3 consists of 16 residues. Germline V gene sequence: CDR1 SGHTA, CDR2 FQGNSA. With respect to this clone: The target antigen is unknown.

The study ran its PCR with 60 Vbeta and 13 Jbeta primers. Measured with immunoSEQ multiplex PCR; TCRdb has only the in-frame clones, and not every one. This table has roughly 100,000 clones, around four fifths appearing once. J is TRBJ1-5 and V is TRBV7-2, with 7 nucleotides matching TRBD1. This TCR was recovered from a young man in good health and CMV-seropositive. Sequences were obtained from PBMCs. The CDR3 region is CASSLVAGQAGQPQHF. In DNA form, the CDR3 reads TGTGCCAGCAGCTTAGTTGCCGGACAGGCAGGGCAGCCCCAGCATTTT.